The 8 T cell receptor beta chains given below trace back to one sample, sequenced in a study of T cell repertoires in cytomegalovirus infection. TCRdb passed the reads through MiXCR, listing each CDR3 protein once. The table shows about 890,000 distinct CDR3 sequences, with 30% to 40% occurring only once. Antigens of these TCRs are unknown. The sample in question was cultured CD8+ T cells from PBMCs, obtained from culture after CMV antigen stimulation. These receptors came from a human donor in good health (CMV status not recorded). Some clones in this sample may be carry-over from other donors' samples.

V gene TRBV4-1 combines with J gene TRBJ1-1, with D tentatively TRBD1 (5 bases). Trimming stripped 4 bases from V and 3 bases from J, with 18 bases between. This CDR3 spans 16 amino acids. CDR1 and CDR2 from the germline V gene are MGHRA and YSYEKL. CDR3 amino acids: CASSPGPGRLDTEAFF. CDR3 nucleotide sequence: TGCGCCAGCAGCCCGGGCCCGGGGCGTCTTGACACTGAAGCTTTCTTT.

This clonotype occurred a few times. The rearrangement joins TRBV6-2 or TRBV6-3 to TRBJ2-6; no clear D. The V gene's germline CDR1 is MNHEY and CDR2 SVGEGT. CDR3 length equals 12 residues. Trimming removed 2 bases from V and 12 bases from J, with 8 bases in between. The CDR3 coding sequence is TGTGCCAGCAGTTACCCCACCGCCGTCCTGACTTTC. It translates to CASSYPTAVLTF.

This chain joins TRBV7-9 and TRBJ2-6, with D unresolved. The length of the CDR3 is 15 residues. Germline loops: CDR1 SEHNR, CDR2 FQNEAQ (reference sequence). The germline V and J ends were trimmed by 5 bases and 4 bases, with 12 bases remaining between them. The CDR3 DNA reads TGTGCCAGCAGCGCCCCCTCTTTCGGGGCCAACGTCCTGACTTTC. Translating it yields CASSAPSFGANVLTF.

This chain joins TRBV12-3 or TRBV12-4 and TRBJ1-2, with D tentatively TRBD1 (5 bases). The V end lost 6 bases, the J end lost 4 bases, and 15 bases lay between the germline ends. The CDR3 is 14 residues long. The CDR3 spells CASSPLGAGYGYTF. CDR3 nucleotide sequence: TGTGCCAGCAGCCCACTCGGGGCGGGCTATGGCTACACCTTC.

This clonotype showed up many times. CDR3 nucleotide sequence: TGTGCCAGCAGCCTTCTAGGCCCGAGGGAGACCCAGTACTTC. Translation gives CASSLLGPRETQYF. The chain uses TRBV7-6 and TRBJ2-5; D is undetermined. This CDR3 comprises 14 residues. The ends were cut back, 5 bases at V and 5 bases at J, with 15 bases in the middle. Germline V gene data show CDR1 as SGHVS and CDR2 as FNYEAQ. The full variable domain, its missing parts supplied by reference TRBV7-6 and TRBJ2-5, is GAGVSQSPRYKVTKRGQDVALRCDPISGHVSLYWYRQALGQGPEFLTYFNYEAQQDKSGLPNDRFSAERPEGSISTLTIQRTEQRDSAMYRCASSLLGPRETQYFGPGTRLLVL.

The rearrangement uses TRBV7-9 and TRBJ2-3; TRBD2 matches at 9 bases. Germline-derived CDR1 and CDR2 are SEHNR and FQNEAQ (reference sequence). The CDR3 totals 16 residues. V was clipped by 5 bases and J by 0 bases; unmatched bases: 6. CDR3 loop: CASSPLAGFSTDTQYF. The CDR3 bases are TGTGCCAGCAGCCCCCTAGCGGGGTTTAGCACAGATACGCAGTATTTT.

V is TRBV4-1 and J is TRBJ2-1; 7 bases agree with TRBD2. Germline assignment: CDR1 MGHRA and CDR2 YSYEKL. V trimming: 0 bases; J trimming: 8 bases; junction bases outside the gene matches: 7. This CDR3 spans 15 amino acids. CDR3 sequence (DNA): TGCGCCAGCAGCCAAGAAGAGGCTAGCGGTTATGAGCAGTTCTTC. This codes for CASSQEEASGYEQFF.

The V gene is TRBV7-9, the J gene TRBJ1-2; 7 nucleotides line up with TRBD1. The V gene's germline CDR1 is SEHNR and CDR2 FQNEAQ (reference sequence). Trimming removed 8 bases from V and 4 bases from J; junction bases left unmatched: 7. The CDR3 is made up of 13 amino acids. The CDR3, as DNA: TGTGCCAGCGGCGGGACAGTTGTCTATGGCTACACCTTC. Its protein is CASGGTVVYGYTF.